These 32 T cell receptor beta chains originate from one sample sequenced in a study of long-term antiretroviral therapy in people with HIV. Researchers report immunoSEQ v3.0 was run at survey level. This table comes from immunoSEQ multiplex PCR, and its TCRdb copy is limited to in-frame clones, with some not included. The table shows tens of thousands of clones, with 70% to 90% occurring only once. Material: unsorted PBMCs, obtained 3.2 years before starting antiretroviral therapy. These receptors were taken from a man between 45 and 60 years old with HIV.

The chain recombines TRBV6-4 with TRBJ2-3; D possibly corresponds to TRBD1 (5 bases). The germline V gene has CDR1 MRHNA and CDR2 SNTAGT. The CDR3 is made up of 13 amino acids. V was pared by 6 bases and J by 4 bases, with 11 bases between. The CDR3 nucleotides read TGTGCCAGCAGCCCAGGGATCTCAGATACGCAGTATTTT. It translates to CASSPGISDTQYF.

J is TRBJ1-4 and V is TRBV14, with D perhaps matching TRBD1 (6 bases). The V end lost 0 bases, the J end lost 4 bases, and 15 bases lay between the germline ends. CDR1 is SGHDN and CDR2 is FVKESK in the germline V gene. The CDR3 is 17 amino acids. For the CDR3, the DNA is TGTGCCAGCAGCCAAGAAATCAGCAGGGGCCTTAATGAAAAACTGTTTTTT. This encodes CASSQEISRGLNEKLFF. Complete variable domain (other parts from reference TRBV14 and TRBJ1-4): EAGVTQFPSHSVIEKGQTVTLRCDPISGHDNLYWYRRVMGKEIKFLLHFVKESKQDESGMPNNRFLAERTGGTYSTLKVQPAELEDSGVYFCASSQEISRGLNEKLFFGSGTQLSVL.

The J gene is TRBJ1-5, the V gene TRBV7-8; 9 positions match TRBD1. The germline V gene encodes CDR1 SGHVS and CDR2 FQNEAQ. The V segment lost 5 bases and the J segment 4 bases; nucleotides outside the gene matches: 3. This CDR3 region has 14 residues. The CDR3, as DNA: TGTGCCAGCAGCGTTGACAGGGGGAATCAGCCCCAGCATTTT. Its translation is CASSVDRGNQPQHF.

This chain links TRBV5-1 with TRBJ2-3, with D unclear. Germline-derived CDR1 and CDR2 are SGHRS and YFSETQ. CDR3 length: 14 amino acids. V lost 5 bases to trimming and J lost 2 bases, with 12 bases between them. Here the CDR3 DNA reads TGCGCCAGCAGTCGTGCGGCACACACAGATACGCAGTATTTT. It is translated as CASSRAAHTDTQYF.

The chain couples TRBV28 to TRBJ1-1, with D uncertain. Germline CDR1 reads MDHEN; CDR2 reads SYDVKM. The length of the CDR3 is 13 residues. V was trimmed by 7 bases and J by 6 bases, leaving 15 bases between them. The CDR3 nucleotides are TGTGCCAGCATCGCCCTAGCCCCGTCTGAAGCTTTCTTT. Translated, it gives CASIALAPSEAFF.

The chain uses TRBV5-6 and TRBJ2-7; D is unclear. V lost 2 bases to trimming and J lost 5 bases, with 8 bases between them. This CDR3 has 12 residues. Germline CDR1 is SGHDT and CDR2 is YYEEEE. The CDR3 DNA sequence: TGTGCCAGCAGCTTTGGGTTAGACGAGCAGTACTTC. This translates into CASSFGLDEQYF.

This chain links TRBV28 with TRBJ2-1; 9 nucleotides align to TRBD2. The CDR3 sequence is 15 residues long. The germline CDR1 and CDR2 sequences are MDHEN and SYDVKM. V lost 2 bases, J lost 3 bases, and 2 bases stayed unmatched. The CDR3 protein is CASSLAGGLYNEQFF. Here the CDR3 DNA reads TGTGCCAGCAGTTTAGCGGGAGGGCTCTACAATGAGCAGTTCTTC.

This clone was counted a few times. The chain employs TRBV7-8 and TRBJ1-6; TRBD1 aligns across 10 bases. Germline trimming cut 4 bases from V and 7 bases from J; bases unmatched to any gene: 7. In germline, CDR1 is SGHVS, CDR2 FQNEAQ. The CDR3 runs 16 residues. The CDR3 here is CASSSRDRGSNSPLHF. The CDR3 DNA reads TGTGCCAGCAGCTCCCGGGACAGGGGATCGAATTCACCCCTCCACTTT.

The CDR3, as DNA: TGTGCCAGCAGTGAGGGTGCGGGTCCGGATGAAAAACTGTTTTTT. Protein product: CASSEGAGPDEKLFF. This chain uses TRBV2 with TRBJ1-4; D is unresolved. V was cut by 3 bases and J by 6 bases, with 14 bases left in between. The CDR3 covers 15 residues. Germline CDR1 reads SNHLY; CDR2 reads FYNNEI.

This clone was counted once. The chain has TRBV10-3 and TRBJ2-3; TRBD1 matches 9 bases. Germline CDR1 and CDR2: ENHRY and SYGVKD. The CDR3 is made up of 14 amino acids. V lost 11 bases to trimming and J lost 4 bases; unmatched junction nucleotides: 10. CDR3 bases: TGTGCCTCCACCCGGGACAGGGCCCCAGATACGCAGTATTTT. Its translation is CASTRDRAPDTQYF.

The rearrangement uses TRBV6-4 and TRBJ1-6, with D perhaps matching TRBD1 (5 bases). CDR3 length: 13 residues. V dropped 8 bases and J dropped 4 bases, with 9 bases sitting between them. The V gene's germline CDR1 is MRHNA and CDR2 SNTAGT. CDR3 protein: CASASGYNSPLHF. DNA for the CDR3: TGTGCCAGCGCGTCAGGGTATAATTCACCCCTCCACTTT.

V is TRBV18 and J is TRBJ1-4; unclear D gene. Germline-derived CDR1 and CDR2 are KGHSH and LQKENI. The CDR3 has 16 amino acids. Trimming pared 6 bases from V and 2 bases from J, leaving 16 bases between. The CDR3 region is CASSRLYTLTNEKLFF. Here the CDR3 DNA reads TGTGCCAGCTCCCGGCTTTACACATTGACTAATGAAAAACTGTTTTTT.

The chain combines TRBV4-1 with TRBJ2-5; D is perhaps TRBD1 (6 bases). Trimming took off 3 bases at V and 5 bases at J, with 19 bases between the two ends. CDR1 is MGHRA and CDR2 is YSYEKL in the germline V gene. CDR3 length equals 16 residues. CDR3 sequence (DNA): TGCGCCAGCAGCCAGGCCCGCCGGACAGAGGGTGAGACCCAGTACTTC. Amino acids: CASSQARRTEGETQYF.

The chain couples TRBV5-4 to TRBJ1-1; 8 positions match TRBD1. The CDR3 is 15 residues long. Germline lookup yields CDR1 SGHNT and CDR2 YYREEE (reference sequence). The ends lost 4 bases at V and 0 bases at J; junction bases unmatched: 5. The CDR3, as DNA: TGTGCCAGCAGCCGAGACAGGGGACTGAACACTGAAGCTTTCTTT. Encoded protein: CASSRDRGLNTEAFF.

The chain has TRBV7-9 and TRBJ2-5, with D perhaps TRBD1 or TRBD2 (5 bases each). CDR3 size: 14 residues. Trimming stripped 5 bases from V and 5 bases from J, with 15 bases between. Germline V gene data show CDR1 as SEHNR and CDR2 as FQNEAQ (reference sequence). The CDR3 nucleotides read TGTGCCAGCAGCCGAGGGACCGCCAGGGAGACCCAGTACTTC. It translates to CASSRGTARETQYF.

The J gene is TRBJ1-2, the V gene TRBV19, with unresolved D. The germline CDR1 and CDR2 sequences are LNHDA and SQIVND (reference sequence). V lost 0 bases, J lost 2 bases, and 10 bases lay in between. The CDR3 spans 15 residues. CDR3 sequence reads: CASSIELHLNYGYTF. CDR3 in DNA: TGTGCCAGTAGTATAGAGCTACACCTCAACTATGGCTACACCTTC.

This rearrangement joins TRBV6-6 to TRBJ2-3; 10 nucleotides match TRBD2. V shed 4 bases and J 0 bases; nucleotides not matched to a gene: 4. In germline, CDR1 is MNHNY, CDR2 SVGAGI (reference sequence). This CDR3 comprises 16 residues. CDR3 in DNA: TGTGCCAGCAGTTTCACGACTAGCGGGAGCACAGATACGCAGTATTTT. Amino acids: CASSFTTSGSTDTQYF.

This rearrangement joins TRBV9 to TRBJ2-7, with D possibly called TRBD1 or TRBD2 (5 bases each). Germline CDR1 reads SGDLS; CDR2 reads YYNGEE. The CDR3 has 15 amino acids. V lost 4 bases and J 3 bases, leaving 17 bases between the germline ends. DNA of the CDR3: TGTGCCAGCAGCTCCCAGCGAGGGGCGGGCTACGAGCAGTACTTC. This encodes CASSSQRGAGYEQYF.

This chain joins TRBV11-2 and TRBJ2-2, with D uncertain. Trimming removed 4 bases from V and 6 bases from J, with 12 bases in between. The CDR3 loop spans 14 amino acids. Germline CDR1 reads SGHAT; CDR2 reads FQNNGV. The CDR3 sequence is CASSWSEYPGELFF. The CDR3 coding sequence is TGTGCCAGCAGCTGGAGCGAGTATCCCGGGGAGCTGTTTTTT.

The chain joins TRBV5-8 to TRBJ2-7; TRBD2 matches 8 bases. Germline loops: CDR1 SGHTS, CDR2 YDEGEE. The CDR3 loop spans 14 amino acids. Trimming took 3 bases from V and 5 from J; bases not matched to a gene: 7. CDR3 sequence: CASSWGGRFHEQYF. The CDR3 nucleotides read TGTGCCAGCAGCTGGGGCGGGAGGTTCCACGAGCAGTACTTC.

The gene calls are TRBV5-1 and TRBJ2-1; TRBD2 matches 11 bases. CDR3 length: 18 amino acids. V dropped 0 bases and J dropped 4; count of bases not matched to a gene: 9. Germline V gene sequence: CDR1 SGHRS, CDR2 YFSETQ. The CDR3 DNA sequence: TGCGCCAGCAGCTTGGGCCCCAGGACTAGCGGGTCGTACAATGAGCAGTTCTTC. Its translation is CASSLGPRTSGSYNEQFF.

The rearrangement joins TRBV11-2 to TRBJ2-1; D may be TRBD2 (6 bases). Per the germline V gene, CDR1 is SGHAT and CDR2 is FQNNGV. V gave up 1 base and J gave up 3 bases, with 10 bases separating them. The CDR3 is 15 amino acids. As DNA, the CDR3 is TGTGCCAGCAGCTTAGCGGGAGACTACTACAATGAGCAGTTCTTC. Protein sequence: CASSLAGDYYNEQFF.

The chain links TRBV9 to TRBJ2-1, with 12 bases aligning to TRBD2. Germline lookup yields CDR1 SGDLS and CDR2 YYNGEE. CDR3 size: 17 residues. Germline trimming cut 3 bases from V and 7 bases from J; bases unmatched to any gene: 11. The CDR3 DNA is TGTGCCAGCAGCGGCCCCCGGACTAGCGGGATCCCGAATGAGCAGTTCTTC. Its translation is CASSGPRTSGIPNEQFF.

The chain carries TRBV21-1 and TRBJ2-3; the DNA was not used to check the table's D call, TRBD2. TRBV21-1 is classified as a pseudogene. The CDR3 consists of 18 residues. In DNA form, the CDR3 reads TGTGCCAGCAGCAAAGCGCTGGGGGTTCGGCGGGAAGAAGATACGCAGTATTTT. Its protein product is CASSKALGVRREEDTQYF.

The V gene is TRBV7-8, the J gene TRBJ1-5; D unresolved. Germline lookup yields CDR1 SGHVS and CDR2 FQNEAQ. V dropped 4 bases and J dropped 1 base, with 14 bases sitting between them. The CDR3 spans 16 residues. DNA for the CDR3: TGTGCCAGCAGCTCTGACATGGCTAGGAGCAATCAGCCCCAGCATTTT. Residues: CASSSDMARSNQPQHF.

The chain employs TRBV5-1 and TRBJ2-3; 12 bases fit TRBD2. Per the germline V gene, CDR1 is SGHRS and CDR2 is YFSETQ. V lost 3 bases to trimming and J lost 2 bases; unmatched junction nucleotides: 16. CDR3 size: 20 residues. The CDR3, as DNA: TGCGCCAGCAGCTCCGGATCACAAACCGGGACTAGCGGGCCCACAGATACGCAGTATTTT. This codes for CASSSGSQTGTSGPTDTQYF.

The chain recombines TRBV9 with TRBJ2-2; D unclear. This CDR3 has 16 residues. Trimming left V 0 bases short and J 1 base short, with 10 bases between. Germline-derived CDR1 and CDR2 are SGDLS and YYNGEE. Here the CDR3 reads CASSVASPRNTGELFF. The CDR3 DNA sequence: TGTGCCAGCAGCGTAGCTTCTCCGCGGAACACCGGGGAGCTGTTTTTT.

This chain links TRBV13 with TRBJ1-2; 11 bases are shared with TRBD1. This CDR3 has 16 amino acids. CDR1 and CDR2 from the germline V gene are PRHDT and FYEKMQ (reference sequence). The J segment lost 5 bases and the V segment lost 4 bases, leaving 9 bases of the junction unmatched. The CDR3 nucleotides are TGTGCCAGCAGCTCCAGGACAGGGGGCGGATTGTATGGCTACACCTTC. It yields the protein CASSSRTGGGLYGYTF.

The rearrangement uses TRBV2 and TRBJ2-3; D remains ambiguous. Germline V gives CDR1 SNHLY, CDR2 FYNNEI. Trimming shortened V by 4 bases and J by 7 bases, and 3 bases separated the two germline ends. CDR3 length equals 10 residues. CDR3 loop: CASSVYTQYF. CDR3 bases: TGTGCCAGCAGTGTTTATACGCAGTATTTT.

The J gene is TRBJ2-3, the V gene TRBV11-1; D might be TRBD1 (5 bases). The CDR3 length is 14 residues. CDR1 and CDR2 (germline): SGHAT, FQDESV (reference sequence). V was cut by 1 base and J by 3 bases, with 8 bases left in between. CDR3 sequence: CASSLEGRTDTQYF. The CDR3 bases are TGTGCCAGCAGCTTAGAGGGGCGGACAGATACGCAGTATTTT. The whole variable domain, filled in from reference TRBV11-1 and TRBJ2-3, reads EAEVAQSPRYKITEKSQAVAFWCDPISGHATLYWYRQILGQGPELLVQFQDESVVDDSQLPKDRFSAERLKGVDSTLKIQPAELGDSAMYLCASSLEGRTDTQYFGPGTRLTVL.

This chain joins TRBV25-1 and TRBJ1-2; 7 nucleotides line up with TRBD1. The CDR3 totals 16 residues. In germline, CDR1 is MGHDK, CDR2 SYGVNS. Losses at the gene ends were 6 bases for V and 4 bases for J; bases not matched to a gene: 14. The CDR3 nucleotides are TGTGCCAGCAGCTTACCGGACAGGCCGATTCTCTATGGCTACACCTTC. Its translation: CASSLPDRPILYGYTF.

This CDR3 is CASSLGPRADGYTF. CDR3 sequence (DNA): TGTGCCAGCAGCTTAGGCCCCAGGGCGGATGGCTACACCTTC. The chain has TRBV7-2 and TRBJ1-2; TRBD1 might be the D (5 bases). This CDR3 spans 14 amino acids. Deletions cut 1 base from V and 6 bases from J, with 12 bases between. CDR1 is SGHTA and CDR2 is FQGNSA in the germline V gene.